This T cell receptor beta chain was sequenced in a study of graft-versus-host responses after intestinal transplantation. Background on the study: Anti-thymocyte globulin induction was given to all recipients, followed by tacrolimus and steroids for 2 to 4 years.

Study-wide points: The study found high graft-versus-host to host-versus-graft clonal ratios in allografts of patients with graft-donor T cell macrochimerism.

The method was immunoSEQ multiplex PCR; TCRdb's version includes in-frame clones alone and lacks a portion of them. The table records roughly 85,000 clones, approximately 90% of them present only once. V lost 4 bases, J lost 6 bases, and 7 bases stayed unmatched. The germline V gene encodes CDR1 SNHLY and CDR2 FYNNEI. The CDR3 runs to 16 residues. Details on this clone: No antigen is known for it.

Material: unstimulated CD8+ T cells sorted from spleen or lymph node cells, obtained before transplant. The chain combines TRBV2 with TRBJ2-1, with 12 bases aligning to TRBD2. This TCR came from a human donor who was the organ donor for an intestinal transplant. CDR3 residues: CASSAKLAGGPNEQFF. CDR3 DNA: TGTGCCAGCAGTGCTAAACTAGCGGGAGGACCCAATGAGCAGTTCTTC.